This entry concerns a single TCR beta chain. Its antigen is unknown. No clone much larger than this one lies a single base away; base qualities are absent. The sample comes from a study of T cells in Graves' hyperthyroidism and ophthalmopathy (dated by TCRdb to the late 2010s). About the study as a whole: Peripheral blood samples were taken at the time of initial diagnosis, prior to any treatment. An independent validation cohort of fewer than 20 hyperthyroidism patients and about 15 patients who later progressed to ophthalmopathy tested prospective prediction of ophthalmopathy. For training and testing, the 80 to 100 patients in the discovery cohort were randomly divided in a 7:3 ratio. According to the paper, TCR Vbeta CDR3 sequencing was carried out on over 130 peripheral blood samples, which came from approximately 41 ophthalmopathy, roughly 75 hyperthyroidism and approximately 17 progressor patients. Thyroid tissue and blood T-cell repertoires from several Graves' hyperthyroidism patients were also compared in the study. To identify TCR V-J signatures that set the groups apart, the researchers used a discovery cohort of more than 95 patients, made up of approximately 43 with Graves' ophthalmopathy and some 60 with stable Graves' hyperthyroidism. After sampling, hyperthyroidism patients received methimazole starting at 30 mg daily, and ophthalmopathy patients received high-dose intravenous methylprednisolone. General conclusions and limits of the study: Sample size was not statistically predetermined, and investigators were not blinded to group allocation. Ophthalmopathy was separated from stable hyperthyroidism by a 13 V-J signature model, with approximately 85% sensitivity and 81% to 82% specificity obtained in cross-validation and 80%/75% obtained in testing. Blood samples also contained most of the expanded thyroid clonotypes (frequency above 0.001), which suggests that blood repertoires may reflect thyroid immune responses. In validation, the model predicted progression to ophthalmopathy with roughly 70% sensitivity and 72% to 75% specificity, a median of approximately 6.5 months before onset.

Amplification of TCR beta CDR3 regions was carried out from RNA transcripts. A first-round RT-PCR of the TCR CDR3 used the HTBI primer set with the Qiagen OneStep RT-PCR kit. Libraries were constructed in a second round of multiplex PCR, after which size selection and purification were carried out. Sequencing of the libraries was done on an Illumina HiSeq2000 using paired-end 100 bp reads. The paper's processing steps were these. SOAPnuke was used to process the raw data, throwing out any read that contained adapters or uncalled bases, had a mean Phred below 15, or lacked an exact constant-primer or identifier match. COPE v1.2.5 was used to merge the high-quality paired reads, and each unique nucleotide sequence was defined as a clonotype. MiTCR v1.1 was used to align the clonotypes against IMGT TRBV, TRBD and TRBJ reference segments. Only V-J combinations with frequency above 0.0001, covering 99.2% of repertoires, were analysed. The TCS score was defined as the ratio of F50 (clonal expansion) to E x V (chaos), calculated using BLOSUM62-based TCRdist between CDR3 peptides within each V-J. Welch's t-statistics and random forest reduced roughly 530 V-J features to about 13, which were used in a naive Bayes classifier (R e1071). TCRdb reanalyzed the raw reads on its own, using fastp at Q25 for trimming and MiXCR for clone calling, and kept in-frame beta chains. All rows with the same CDR3 protein become a single entry with the most common DNA and genes. For this entry, the V and J calls and clone size follow TCRdb and not the study's own pipeline. The sample contains roughly 400,000 distinct CDR3 sequences, 25% of them found a single time. 70% to 75% of the sample comes from the top ten.

The germline V gene (reference sequence) provides CDR1 WNHNN and CDR2 SYGVQD. V is shortened by 8 bases, J by 0 bases, and the region joining them spans 16 bases. The CDR3 has 15 amino acids, counting the end cysteine and phenylalanine. Only the CDR3 region is kept as DNA, spanning 45 bases read in frame from base 1. A patient counted as having stable Graves' hyperthyroidism if no progression to ophthalmopathy occurred over 18 months of follow-up. Hyperthyroidism patients were newly diagnosed, had a disease duration of under 2 months, and were aged 18 to 65 years. Patients with uncontrolled infections, other autoimmune diseases, pregnancy or lactation were excluded. Clinical symptoms, serum thyroxine and TRAb, thyroid ultrasound, and orbital computed tomography formed the basis for the diagnoses. Ficoll-Paque density gradient centrifugation was used to isolate PBMCs from 8.5 to 10 ml of fresh peripheral blood. Total RNA was extracted using Trizol reagent, and RNA quality was assessed on an Agilent 2100 Bioanalyzer.

The chain is assembled from TRBV10-1 and TRBJ2-5, with a tentative D gene TRBD2 over 5 matching bases. The sequencing sample was made of blood. The clonotype comes from a man aged 50 to 59 with Graves' hyperthyroidism. The bases are TGCGCCAGCCCGAGGAGGCACCCGTACCAAGAGACCCAGTACTTC. Its protein product is CASPRRHPYQETQYF.